This TCR beta chain is from a study of T-cell reconstitution after alpha-beta-depleted transplantation in children. Unique molecular identifiers were incorporated into the prepared TCRbeta library. TCRdb itself ran the PCR reads through MiXCR, one entry per CDR3 protein. This table has about 310,000 distinct CDR3 sequences, approximately 23% appearing once. As concerns this clonotype: Antigen unknown.

The CDR3 contains 17 residues. Per germline, CDR1 MNHEY and CDR2 SVGAGI. Trimming removed 3 bases from V and 4 bases from J; junction bases left unmatched: 9. General study results and limits: Fresh T-cell production supplied most of the T-cell counts and diversity seen one year after transplant. From surviving recipient T cells and thymic progenitors came the high day-60 TCRbeta diversity observed in some patients. Reported findings indicate that, about two months after transplant, alpha-beta T cells came from several hundred expanded clones, which were derived from non-depleted graft cells.

This receptor was obtained from a male patient aged 10 to 17 who had a stem cell transplant for acute lymphoblastic leukemia, so the T cells may come from the graft donor. This specimen was PBMCs, mostly from graft donor cells, taken 180 days after TCRalphabeta/CD19-depleted stem cell transplant. This chain joins TRBV6-5 and TRBJ1-1; TRBD1 matches 12 bases. CDR3: CASSYPGQGALATEAFF. CDR3 coding DNA: TGTGCCAGCAGTTATCCGGGACAGGGGGCGCTTGCCACTGAAGCTTTCTTT.